The 20 T cell receptor beta chains below come from one sample, sequenced in a study of shared clonotypes between healthy human individuals. The assay was immunoSEQ multiplex PCR, and TCRdb's table has in-frame clones only and misses some. Of about 2.1 million clones listed, about 92% were seen once; the top ten hold approximately 1.7%. CD45RO-negative CD8 cells positively selected for CCR7 made up the naive population, which excluded terminally differentiated effector memory CD45RA+ cells. The sequencing input was naive CD8+ T cells from PBMCs. The receptors stem from a man younger than 30 in good health. Some clones in this sample may be carry-over from other donors' samples.

This clone was recorded once. The J gene is TRBJ2-1, the V gene TRBV5-1; TRBD2 agrees at 12 bases. J gave up 5 bases and V 4 bases, and 10 bases lay outside the gene matches. The CDR3 sequence is 17 residues long. Germline V gene sequence: CDR1 SGHRS, CDR2 YFSETQ. The DNA of the CDR3 is TGCGCCAGCAGCGGGGGGAGACTAGCGGGAGCAGACAATGAGCAGTTCTTC. This sequence encodes CASSGGRLAGADNEQFF.

This chain uses TRBV10-3 with TRBJ2-1; 11 nucleotides line up with TRBD2. V lost 2 bases and J lost 0; bases outside the gene matches: 6. The V gene's germline CDR1 is ENHRY and CDR2 SYGVKD. The CDR3 length is 18 residues. CDR3 nucleotides: TGTGCCATCAGTGAGGGACTAGCGGGTATTAGCTCCTACAATGAGCAGTTCTTC. Protein product: CAISEGLAGISSYNEQFF.

The chain carries TRBV11-3 and TRBJ2-3; D call uncertain. Germline V CDR1 and CDR2: SGHNT, YENEEA. The CDR3 covers 13 residues. Between the trimmed V and J ends, which lost 5 bases and 2 bases, there was a span of 8 bases. The CDR3 is CASSPIDTDTQYF. DNA for the CDR3: TGTGCCAGCAGCCCCATCGACACAGATACGCAGTATTTT.

The chain carries TRBV5-1 and TRBJ2-1; D not certain. Trimming removed 2 bases at V and 0 bases at J, with 18 bases between. Germline CDR1 is SGHRS and CDR2 is YFSETQ. The CDR3 covers 18 residues. CDR3 nucleotide sequence: TGCGCCAGCAGCTTCGAAGCCCTGGGTCCAATCTCCTACAATGAGCAGTTCTTC. Its translation: CASSFEALGPISYNEQFF. Together with reference TRBV5-1 and TRBJ2-1, the CDR3 gives the full variable domain: KAGVTQTPRYLIKTRGQQVTLSCSPISGHRSVSWYQQTPGQGLQFLFEYFSETQRNKGNFPGRFSGRQFSNSRSEMNVSTLELGDSALYLCASSFEALGPISYNEQFFGPGTRLTVL.

The chain links TRBV27 to TRBJ2-7; no reliable D call. The CDR3 is made up of 17 amino acids. V dropped 3 bases and J dropped 6 bases, with 24 bases sitting between them. In germline, CDR1 is MNHEY, CDR2 SMNVEV (reference sequence). The CDR3 here is CASSLARQAPLNSEQYF. As DNA, the CDR3 is TGTGCCAGCAGTTTGGCTAGGCAGGCGCCCTTGAACTCCGAGCAGTACTTC.

The chain is built from TRBV7-6 and TRBJ2-7; D is possibly TRBD2 (7 bases). V was pared by 4 bases and J by 6 bases, with 16 bases between. The CDR3 is made up of 14 amino acids. The germline V gene has CDR1 SGHVS and CDR2 FNYEAQ. CDR3 bases: TGTGCCAGCAGCTCCGAAACAGGGAGGGGCGAGCAGTACTTC. Its translation: CASSSETGRGEQYF.

The J gene is TRBJ2-1, the V gene TRBV5-1; TRBD2 might be the D (5 bases). Per germline, CDR1 SGHRS and CDR2 YFSETQ. Between the trimmed V and J ends, which lost 6 bases and 0 bases, there was a span of 13 bases. The CDR3 totals 15 residues. The CDR3 DNA follows: TGCGCCAGCAATCTCGGCGGGTCCTCCTACAATGAGCAGTTCTTC. Protein sequence: CASNLGGSSYNEQFF.

This chain uses TRBV11-2 with TRBJ2-7; D ambiguous. The CDR3 extends over 12 amino acids. V lost 5 bases, J lost 2 bases, and 7 bases lay in between. Germline CDR1 is SGHAT and CDR2 is FQNNGV. The CDR3 DNA is TGTGCCAGCAGCCGGCTGGCCTACGAGCAGTACTTC. It translates to CASSRLAYEQYF.

This chain connects TRBV6-1 to TRBJ2-7; D perhaps matches TRBD1 (5 bases). CDR3 size: 13 residues. Trimming left V 4 bases short and J 3 bases short, with 10 bases between. CDR1 and CDR2 (germline): MNHNS, SASEGT. CDR3 coding DNA: TGTGCCAGCAGTGCGGACACCTACTACGAGCAGTACTTC. Protein product: CASSADTYYEQYF.

This chain connects TRBV7-9 to TRBJ2-7; no firm D call. Trimming stripped 5 bases from V and 3 bases from J, with 8 bases between. Germline values: CDR1 SEHNR, CDR2 FQNEAQ (reference sequence). This CDR3 contains 12 residues. The CDR3 sequence: CASSPAFYEQYF. The CDR3 DNA sequence: TGTGCCAGCAGCCCTGCGTTCTACGAGCAGTACTTC.

V gene TRBV11-2 combines with J gene TRBJ2-7; tentative D call: TRBD2 (6 bases). This CDR3 comprises 14 residues. The germline CDR1 and CDR2 sequences are SGHAT and FQNNGV. V lost 5 bases to trimming and J lost 1 base, with 12 bases between them. The CDR3 spells CASSPAGRSYEQYF. DNA of the CDR3: TGTGCCAGCAGCCCAGCGGGCCGTTCCTACGAGCAGTACTTC.

In its sample, this clone was seen once. The chain has TRBV10-3 and TRBJ2-7; 7 bases fit TRBD1. CDR1 is ENHRY, CDR2 SYGVKD, per germline. The CDR3 sequence is 15 residues long. The junction had 10 bases not matched to a gene; V was cut back by 4 bases and J by 4 bases. CDR3 sequence reads: CAISGPGTASYEQYF. CDR3 sequence (DNA): TGTGCCATCAGTGGGCCAGGGACAGCTTCGTACGAGCAGTACTTC.

The genes are TRBV28 and TRBJ1-6; D possibly corresponds to TRBD1 (6 bases). There are 17 residues in the CDR3. Trimming left V 7 bases short and J 0 bases short, with 16 bases between. Looked up from germline, CDR1 is MDHEN and CDR2 is SYDVKM. The CDR3 nucleotides read TGTGCCAGCATTCGTTGGGGGGCAAGCTCCTATAATTCACCCCTCCACTTT. Translation gives CASIRWGASSYNSPLHF.

The chain couples TRBV7-9 to TRBJ1-2; 10 nucleotides align to TRBD1. Looked up from germline, CDR1 is SEHNR and CDR2 is FQNEAQ (reference sequence). Trimming cost V 5 bases and J 7 bases; bases outside gene matches: 16. The CDR3 has 17 residues. In nucleotides, the CDR3 is TGTGCCAGCAGCACAGGGACAGGGGTCTCGTCTTCGGGTGGCTACACCTTC. Residues: CASSTGTGVSSSGGYTF.

As for this clone: This specimen includes other DNA sequences encoding the same CDR3. This sequence joins TRBV7-9 and TRBJ1-1, with 7 bases fitting TRBD1. Trimming cost V 3 bases and J 1 base; bases outside gene matches: 2. Germline lookup yields CDR1 SEHNR and CDR2 FQNEAQ (reference sequence). There are 14 residues in the CDR3. The CDR3 DNA follows: TGTGCCAGCAGCTTGACAGGGAGGAACACTGAAGCTTTCTTT. Its protein is CASSLTGRNTEAFF.

V is TRBV7-2 and J is TRBJ2-7; perhaps TRBD1 as D (6 bases). The CDR3 is made up of 14 amino acids. Germline V gene lookup returns CDR1 SGHTA and CDR2 FQGNSA. The V end lost 3 bases, the J end lost 2 bases, and 11 bases lay between the germline ends. The CDR3 sequence: CASSFPGTTYEQYF. CDR3 sequence (DNA): TGTGCCAGCAGCTTCCCAGGGACAACCTACGAGCAGTACTTC.

The rearrangement uses TRBV27 and TRBJ2-7, with unresolved D. Germline CDR1 reads MNHEY; CDR2 reads SMNVEV (reference sequence). The CDR3 runs 14 residues. Trimming removed 3 bases at V and 2 bases at J, with 11 bases between. DNA of the CDR3: TGTGCCAGCAGTTTGAGTTACGCCGCCTACGAGCAGTACTTC. Amino acid sequence: CASSLSYAAYEQYF.

V is TRBV7-3 and J is TRBJ2-1; no clear D. The length of the CDR3 is 13 residues. The V end lost 5 bases, the J end lost 6 bases, and 11 bases lay between the germline ends. Germline values: CDR1 SGHTA, CDR2 FQGTGA. In DNA form, the CDR3 reads TGTGCCAGCAGCCGCCGCCCGAGCAATGAGCAGTTCTTC. It encodes CASSRRPSNEQFF.

This clone showed up just a few times. This chain uses TRBV4-1 with TRBJ1-1; D remains unclear. Trimming stripped 5 bases from V and 1 base from J, with 8 bases between. From germline, CDR1 is MGHRA and CDR2 YSYEKL. The CDR3 consists of 13 residues. Here the CDR3 DNA reads TGCGCCAGCAGCTCAAGGGCGAACACTGAAGCTTTCTTT. Its protein is CASSSRANTEAFF.

V is TRBV2 and J is TRBJ2-1; D is uncertain. The CDR3 covers 16 residues. Germline CDR1 is SNHLY and CDR2 is FYNNEI. With 5 bases removed from V and 4 bases from J, the gap between germline ends came to 18 bases. The CDR3 sequence is CASSLTGASEYNEQFF. In DNA form, the CDR3 reads TGTGCCAGCAGTCTCACCGGCGCGTCTGAGTACAATGAGCAGTTCTTC.